This is a list of T cell receptor beta chains from one sample in a study of response to subunit inactivated influenza vaccine. TCRdb analysed the RT-PCR reads with MiXCR anew, one entry per CDR3 protein. This repertoire shows a few hundred thousand distinct CDR3 sequences, 21% found once; its top ten account for roughly 10%. This sample comprised PBMCs from blood, obtained about 20 months after vaccination. The receptor source for this set is a man aged 50-75 years who received an inactivated influenza vaccine. Each CDR3 is given with its conserved first and last residue. Each record gives: clone size, J gene, V gene, D gene, CDR3 length, CDR3 protein, CDR3 DNA. A D gene is named only where the DNA matches it firmly. A row's size may be missing; if present it is once, few, many or a size class.

clone_size: few; j_call: TRBJ2-7; v_call: TRBV20-1; d_call: -; cdr3_length: 12; cdr3_aa: CSASLGYYEQYF; cdr3_nt: TGCAGTGCTAGCTTAGGCTACTACGAGCAGTACTTC
clone_size: -; j_call: TRBJ1-2; v_call: TRBV3-1; d_call: -; cdr3_length: 17; cdr3_aa: CASSPQSFFPRGYGYTF; cdr3_nt: TGTGCCAGCAGCCCCCAGAGTTTTTTTCCTAGGGGCTATGGCTACACCTTC
clone_size: -; j_call: TRBJ1-2; v_call: TRBV7-9; d_call: -; cdr3_length: 14; cdr3_aa: CASTASGDGYGYTF; cdr3_nt: TGTGCCAGCACCGCGTCAGGAGACGGCTATGGCTACACCTTC
clone_size: -; j_call: TRBJ2-2; v_call: TRBV5-1; d_call: -; cdr3_length: 16; cdr3_aa: CASSPGGGSNTGELFF; cdr3_nt: TGCGCCAGCAGCCCGGGTGGTGGTTCGAACACCGGGGAGCTGTTTTTT
clone_size: -; j_call: TRBJ1-1; v_call: TRBV7-2; d_call: -; cdr3_length: 15; cdr3_aa: CASSLRAGSNTEAFF; cdr3_nt: TGTGCCAGCAGCCTTCGGGCGGGGTCGAACACTGAAGCTTTCTTT
clone_size: -; j_call: TRBJ2-7; v_call: TRBV5-1; d_call: TRBD1; cdr3_length: 13; cdr3_aa: CASSSTGGYEQYF; cdr3_nt: TGCGCCAGCAGCTCGACAGGGGGCTACGAGCAGTACTTC
clone_size: -; j_call: TRBJ2-3; v_call: TRBV7-2; d_call: -; cdr3_length: 14; cdr3_aa: CASSLGRSLNTQYF; cdr3_nt: TGTGCCAGCAGCTTAGGTCGCAGCCTCAATACGCAGTATTTT
clone_size: few; j_call: TRBJ2-3; v_call: TRBV7-6; d_call: -; cdr3_length: 15; cdr3_aa: CASSLEQSLTDTQYF; cdr3_nt: TGTGCCAGCAGCTTAGAACAGTCCCTCACAGATACGCAGTATTTT
clone_size: few; j_call: TRBJ2-3; v_call: TRBV3-1; d_call: -; cdr3_length: 13; cdr3_aa: CASSQNPHGTQYF; cdr3_nt: TGTGCCAGCAGCCAAAACCCTCATGGTACGCAGTATTTT
clone_size: few; j_call: TRBJ1-2; v_call: TRBV7-2; d_call: -; cdr3_length: 14; cdr3_aa: CASSRPPVAYGYTF; cdr3_nt: TGTGCCAGCAGCCGCCCGCCGGTCGCCTATGGCTACACCTTC